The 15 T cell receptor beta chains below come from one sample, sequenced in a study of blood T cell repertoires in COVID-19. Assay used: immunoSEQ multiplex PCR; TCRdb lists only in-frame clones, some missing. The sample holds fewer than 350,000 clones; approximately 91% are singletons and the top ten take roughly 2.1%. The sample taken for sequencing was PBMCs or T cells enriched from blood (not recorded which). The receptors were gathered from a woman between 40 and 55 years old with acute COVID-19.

The CDR3, as DNA: TGTGCCAGCAGCCCCCGGAGGGCCGACACCGGGGAGCTGTTTTTT. Translating gives CASSPRRADTGELFF. This rearrangement joins TRBV9 to TRBJ2-2; maybe TRBD2 (6 bases). The CDR3 has 15 residues. Trimming removed 4 bases at V and 3 bases at J, with 13 bases between. Germline V gene lookup returns CDR1 SGDLS and CDR2 YYNGEE.

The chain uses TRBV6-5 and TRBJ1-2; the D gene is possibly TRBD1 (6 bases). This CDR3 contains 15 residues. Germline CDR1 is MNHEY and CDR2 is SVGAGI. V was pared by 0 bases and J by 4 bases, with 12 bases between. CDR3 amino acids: CASSYSAGAGYGYTF. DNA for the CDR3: TGTGCCAGCAGTTACTCGGCGGGGGCTGGCTATGGCTACACCTTC.

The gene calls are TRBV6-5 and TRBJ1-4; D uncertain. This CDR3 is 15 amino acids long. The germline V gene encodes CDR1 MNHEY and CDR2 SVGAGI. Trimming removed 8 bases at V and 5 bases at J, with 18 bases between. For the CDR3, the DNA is TGTGCCAGCGGCCTGTATGGCCTCCAAAATGAAAAACTGTTTTTT. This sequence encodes CASGLYGLQNEKLFF.

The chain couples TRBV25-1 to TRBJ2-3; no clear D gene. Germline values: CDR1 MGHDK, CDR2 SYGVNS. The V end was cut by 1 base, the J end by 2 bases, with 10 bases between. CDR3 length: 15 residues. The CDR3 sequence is CASSEWAVYTDTQYF. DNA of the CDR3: TGTGCCAGCAGTGAATGGGCCGTGTACACAGATACGCAGTATTTT.

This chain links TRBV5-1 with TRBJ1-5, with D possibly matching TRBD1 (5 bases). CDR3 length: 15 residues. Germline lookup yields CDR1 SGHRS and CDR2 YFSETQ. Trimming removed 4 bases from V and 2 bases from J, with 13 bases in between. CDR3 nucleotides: TGCGCCAGCAGCCCGGGACTGATAGGCAATCAGCCCCAGCATTTT. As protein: CASSPGLIGNQPQHF.

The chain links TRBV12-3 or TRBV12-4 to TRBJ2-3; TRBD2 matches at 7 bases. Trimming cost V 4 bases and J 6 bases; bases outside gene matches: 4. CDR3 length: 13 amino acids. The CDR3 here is CASSSRTRDTQYF. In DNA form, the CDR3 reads TGTGCCAGCAGTTCTAGGACTAGGGATACGCAGTATTTT.

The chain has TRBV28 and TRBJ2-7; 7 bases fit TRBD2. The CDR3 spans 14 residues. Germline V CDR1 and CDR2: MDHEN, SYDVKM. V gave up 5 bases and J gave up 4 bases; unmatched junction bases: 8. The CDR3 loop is CASSLLDGRYEQYF. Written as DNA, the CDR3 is TGTGCCAGCAGTCTCTTAGACGGGAGGTACGAGCAGTACTTC.

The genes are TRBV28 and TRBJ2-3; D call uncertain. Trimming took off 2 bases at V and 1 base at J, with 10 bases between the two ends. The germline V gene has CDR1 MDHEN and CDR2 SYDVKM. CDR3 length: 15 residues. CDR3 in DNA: TGTGCCAGCAGTTTAAGCCTAGAAGGCACAGATACGCAGTATTTT. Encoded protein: CASSLSLEGTDTQYF.

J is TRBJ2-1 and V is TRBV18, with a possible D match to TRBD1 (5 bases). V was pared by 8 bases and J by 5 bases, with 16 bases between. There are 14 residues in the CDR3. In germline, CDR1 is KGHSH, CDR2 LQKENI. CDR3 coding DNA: TGTGCCAGCGCAGGGTGGGAAAAACACAATGAGCAGTTCTTC. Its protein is CASAGWEKHNEQFF.

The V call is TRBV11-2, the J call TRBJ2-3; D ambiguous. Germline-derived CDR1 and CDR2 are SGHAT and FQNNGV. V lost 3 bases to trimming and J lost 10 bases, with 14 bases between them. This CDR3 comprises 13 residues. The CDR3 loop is CASSFNTPLPQYF. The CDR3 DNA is TGTGCCAGCAGCTTCAATACTCCCCTCCCGCAGTATTTT.

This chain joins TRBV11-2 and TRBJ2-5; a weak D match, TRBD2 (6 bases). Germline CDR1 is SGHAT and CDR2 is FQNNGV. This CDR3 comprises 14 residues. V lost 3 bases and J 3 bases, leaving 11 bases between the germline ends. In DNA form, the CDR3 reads TGTGCCAGCAGCTTTCTAGCGTTGGAAGAGACCCAGTACTTC. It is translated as CASSFLALEETQYF.

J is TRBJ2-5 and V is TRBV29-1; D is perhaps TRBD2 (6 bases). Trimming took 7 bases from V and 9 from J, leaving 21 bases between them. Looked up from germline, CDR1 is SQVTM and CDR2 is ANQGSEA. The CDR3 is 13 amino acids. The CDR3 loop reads CSGSDGGGFAQYF. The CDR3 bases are TGCAGCGGATCCGATGGGGGAGGTTTCGCCCAGTACTTC. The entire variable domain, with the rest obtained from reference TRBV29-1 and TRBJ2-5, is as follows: SAVISQKPSRDICQRGTSLTIQCQVDSQVTMMFWYRQQPGQSLTLIATANQGSEATYESGFVIDKFPISRPNLTFSTLTVSNMSPEDSSIYLCSGSDGGGFAQYFGPGTRLLVL.

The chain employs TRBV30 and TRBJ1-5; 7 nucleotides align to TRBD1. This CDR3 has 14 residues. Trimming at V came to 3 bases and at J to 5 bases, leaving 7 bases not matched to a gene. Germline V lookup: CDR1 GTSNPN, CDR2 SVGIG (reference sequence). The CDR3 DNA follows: TGTGCCTGGAGAAGACAGGGCGACTATCAGCCCCAGCATTTT. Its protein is CAWRRQGDYQPQHF.

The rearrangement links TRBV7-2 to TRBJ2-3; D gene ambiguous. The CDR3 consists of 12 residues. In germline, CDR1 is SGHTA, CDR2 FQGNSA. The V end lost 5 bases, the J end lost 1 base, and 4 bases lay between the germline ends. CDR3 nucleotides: TGTGCCAGCAGCCTCCGCACAGATACGCAGTATTTT. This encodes CASSLRTDTQYF.

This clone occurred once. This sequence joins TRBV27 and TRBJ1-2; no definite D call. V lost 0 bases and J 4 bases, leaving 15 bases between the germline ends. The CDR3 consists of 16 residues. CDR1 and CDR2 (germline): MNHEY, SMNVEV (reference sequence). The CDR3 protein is CASSLSSFDGFYGYTF. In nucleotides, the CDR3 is TGTGCCAGCAGTTTATCTTCATTCGACGGGTTCTATGGCTACACCTTC.